This TCR beta chain was recorded in a study of blood T cell repertoires in COVID-19. Turning to the study itself: T cells, B-cell-depleted T cells, or PBMCs provided the cDNA or gDNA that served as material.

Authors' methods: How many nucleated cells were present was estimated from reference gene primer amplification. Sequencing used immunoSEQ multiplex PCR; TCRdb keeps in-frame clones, though not all of them. V, J and clone size reflect that table, while D and trimming were determined from the DNA. The sample yields fewer than 85,000 clones, about 68% seen once. This receptor was obtained from a woman aged 70-85 years with acute or convalescent COVID-19. Sequences were obtained from peripheral blood.

The CDR3 loop reads CASSPTVYNSPLHF. The DNA for the CDR3 is TGTGCCAGCAGTCCGACAGTTTATAATTCACCCCTCCACTTT. The chain has TRBV27 and TRBJ1-6, with D possibly matching TRBD1 (5 bases). The CDR3 length is 14 residues. With 5 bases removed from V and 4 bases from J, the gap between germline ends came to 9 bases. The germline V gene has CDR1 MNHEY and CDR2 SMNVEV (reference sequence).